This TCR beta chain was recovered during a study of T-cell reconstitution after alpha-beta-depleted transplantation in children. Note on this clonotype: This may arise from a read error, as a much more abundant clone is one base away.

V was cut by 2 bases and J by 7 bases, with 2 bases left in between. This CDR3 has 11 residues. Preparation of the TCRbeta library involved a method that used unique molecular identifiers. TCRdb ran MiXCR on the PCR reads and lists one entry per CDR3 protein. The profile covers 170,000 or so distinct CDR3 sequences, with around 6.8% appearing a single time and approximately 2.9% taken by the ten largest. Here the sequenced sample was PBMCs from the stem cell graft donor, taken from the stem cell graft. The chain links TRBV12-3 or TRBV12-4 to TRBJ1-4; no definite D call. The source is a human donor who donated a stem cell graft to a child with Wiskott-Aldrich syndrome. CDR3 sequence reads: CASSLSEKLFF. The CDR3 nucleotides are TGTGCCAGCAGTTTAAGTGAAAAACTGTTTTTT.